This record looks at one T cell receptor (beta chain) sequence and its context. This sample was included in a study of cytomegalovirus exposure and HLA in healthy donors. Sequenced by immunoSEQ multiplex PCR; TCRdb stores in-frame clones only, minus some. Among about 220,000 clones listed, over 80% were seen once. Germline V gene lookup returns CDR1 SGHRS and CDR2 YFSETQ. The CDR3 extends over 16 amino acids. The V and J ends lost 4 bases and 1 base respectively, with 18 bases between them. Sequenced: PBMCs. The rearrangement uses TRBV5-1 and TRBJ2-7; weak D call: TRBD1 (5 bases). This clonotype was sampled from a woman in her 30s in good health and CMV-seropositive. The CDR3 DNA reads as TGCGCCAGCAGCGCTGTCTTAGGGGCCCAGTCCTACGAGCAGTACTTC. It encodes CASSAVLGAQSYEQYF.